These 29 T cell receptor beta chains originate from one sample sequenced in a study of blood T cells in healthy people across ages. Next came a second PCR, run for about 6 to 11 cycles, which used a sample-barcoded 5' primer along with a J-beta primer mix. TCRdb processed the 5' RACE reads anew with MiXCR; each CDR3 protein has one entry. In the table there are more than 900,000 distinct CDR3 sequences, almost 30% of which are singletons. This sample also appeared in a second study, on T cells of mothers and their children.

The sequenced sample was blood. These receptors were collected from a woman aged 40-49 years in good health.

This clonotype has at least ten counts. This rearrangement joins TRBV27 to TRBJ2-1; D might be TRBD1 (5 bases). The germline CDR1 and CDR2 sequences are MNHEY and SMNVEV (reference sequence). This CDR3 region has 12 residues. CDR3 sequence: CGTGHSYNEQFF. In nucleotides, the CDR3 is TGTGGAACAGGTCACTCCTACAATGAGCAGTTCTTC.

The CDR3 DNA reads TGCAGCGTGATTCCGGGCACAGATACGCAGTATTTT. Protein: CSVIPGTDTQYF. The rearrangement uses TRBV29-1 and TRBJ2-3; the D is unclear. Per the germline V gene, CDR1 is SQVTM and CDR2 is ANQGSEA. This CDR3 is 12 amino acids long. Trimming stripped 6 bases from V and 1 base from J, with 8 bases between.

This clonotype was counted only a few times. V is TRBV5-6 and J is TRBJ2-5; 9 positions agree with TRBD1. Germline CDR1 is SGHDT and CDR2 is YYEEEE. Trimming took 2 bases from V and 11 from J; bases not matched to a gene: 1. There are 11 residues in the CDR3. The CDR3: CASSLQGAQYF. The CDR3 nucleotides are TGTGCCAGCAGCTTACAGGGGGCGCAGTACTTC.

The chain links TRBV7-9 to TRBJ1-2, with 10 nucleotides matching TRBD1. Germline values: CDR1 SEHNR, CDR2 FQNEAQ (reference sequence). CDR3 length: 13 amino acids. V lost 5 bases to trimming and J lost 8 bases; unmatched junction nucleotides: 5. The CDR3 sequence: CASSKGQGSGYTF. CDR3 DNA: TGTGCCAGCAGCAAGGGACAGGGGAGCGGCTACACCTTC.

The chain couples TRBV28 to TRBJ1-2; TRBD1 is a possible D gene (6 bases). This CDR3 has 15 residues. The germline CDR1 and CDR2 sequences are MDHEN and SYDVKM. V was cut by 7 bases and J by 5 bases, with 20 bases left in between. The CDR3 sequence is CASTTEPGVGYGYTF. The CDR3 DNA reads TGTGCCAGCACTACGGAACCAGGGGTAGGGTATGGCTACACCTTC.

This clonotype has only a few counts. Germline is not matched at one junction end, which may reflect a read error. V and J are TRBV20-1 and TRBJ1-4; 7 nucleotides line up with TRBD1. CDR1 and CDR2 (germline): DFQATT, SNEGSKA (reference sequence). This CDR3 is built from 13 residues. In DNA form, the CDR3 reads TGCAGTGCTGGAGACAGGGTAGTTGAAAAACTGTTTTTT. Its translation is CSAGDRVVEKLFF.

J is TRBJ1-2 and V is TRBV20-1; no clear D. The V end lost 3 bases, the J end lost 8 bases, and 16 bases lay between the germline ends. The CDR3 is 13 residues long. The germline V gene encodes CDR1 DFQATT and CDR2 SNEGSKA (reference sequence). Here the CDR3 reads CSASRTVREGYTF. DNA of the CDR3: TGCAGTGCTAGCAGGACGGTACGGGAGGGCTACACCTTC.

There are many counts of this clonotype. The chain couples TRBV7-2 to TRBJ2-3; the D gene is possibly TRBD2 (5 bases). This CDR3 is 15 amino acids long. Germline V CDR1 and CDR2: SGHTA, FQGNSA. V was cut by 0 bases and J by 4 bases, with 11 bases left in between. As DNA, the CDR3 is TGTGCCAGCAGCTTAGCAGGGAGCCTCCCAGATACGCAGTATTTT. Translating gives CASSLAGSLPDTQYF.

The chain is built from TRBV20-1 and TRBJ2-7, with D perhaps matching TRBD1 (6 bases). The CDR3 length is 13 residues. V lost 2 bases and J lost 6, with 14 bases in between. CDR1 DFQATT and CDR2 SNEGSKA come from the germline V gene (reference sequence). CDR3 loop: CSARSPRGFEQYF. The DNA of the CDR3 is TGCAGTGCTAGATCCCCCAGGGGATTCGAGCAGTACTTC.

CDR3: CASSQVWGAYNEQFF. DNA for the CDR3: TGTGCCAGCAGCCAAGTCTGGGGGGCGTACAATGAGCAGTTCTTC. The V gene is TRBV14, the J gene TRBJ2-1, with D possibly called TRBD1 or TRBD2 (6 bases each). The CDR3 extends over 15 amino acids. Trimming took 1 base from V and 4 from J, leaving 11 bases between them. Germline loops: CDR1 SGHDN, CDR2 FVKESK.

This clonotype turned up a few times. J is TRBJ2-1 and V is TRBV6-4; tentatively, D is TRBD2 (5 bases). This CDR3 has 14 residues. V was clipped by 4 bases and J by 7 bases, with 14 bases between them. The V gene's germline CDR1 is MRHNA and CDR2 SNTAGT. This CDR3 is CASSASGNSNEQFF. CDR3 nucleotides: TGTGCCAGCAGTGCGTCGGGGAACTCTAATGAGCAGTTCTTC.

This clonotype occurred many times. The chain has TRBV15 and TRBJ2-7; no clear D. From germline, CDR1 is LNHNV and CDR2 YYDKDF (reference sequence). V lost 0 bases, J lost 2 bases, and 5 bases lay in between. The CDR3 loop spans 13 amino acids. The CDR3 loop is CATSREAAYEQYF. CDR3 in DNA: TGTGCCACCAGCAGAGAAGCCGCCTACGAGCAGTACTTC.

The table lists this clonotype with many counts. The chain combines TRBV5-5 with TRBJ2-3; D gene unclear. The CDR3 sequence is 14 residues long. Between the trimmed V and J ends, which lost 0 bases and 7 bases, there was a span of 12 bases. Looked up from germline, CDR1 is SGHKS and CDR2 is YYEKEE (reference sequence). CDR3 protein: CASSLVPDAYTQYF. In DNA form, the CDR3 reads TGTGCCAGCAGCTTGGTCCCAGACGCATATACGCAGTATTTT.

This sequence joins TRBV25-1 and TRBJ2-1; unclear D gene. Trimming cost V 1 base and J 2 bases, with 9 bases left between them. The CDR3 loop spans 15 amino acids. The germline gives CDR1 MGHDK, CDR2 SYGVNS. CDR3 sequence (DNA): TGTGCCAGCAGTGAATTAAGCGCCACCTACAATGAGCAGTTCTTC. It codes for CASSELSATYNEQFF.

On this clonotype: Mismatch with germline at one junction end may stem from a read error. This rearrangement joins TRBV6-4 to TRBJ2-3, with TRBD1 matching over 12 bases. Germline-derived CDR1 and CDR2 are MRHNA and SNTAGT. The CDR3 is 15 amino acids. The CDR3 nucleotides are TGTGCCGGCAGTGGCGGGACAGGGGGCACAGATACACAGTATTTT. Amino acid sequence: CAGSGGTGGTDTQYF.

The chain uses TRBV3-1 and TRBJ1-2, with a possible D match to TRBD1 (5 bases). There are 16 residues in the CDR3. V lost 0 bases and J 4 bases, leaving 15 bases between the germline ends. CDR1 and CDR2 (germline): LGHDT, YNNKEL (reference sequence). CDR3 residues: CASSQDFEGMAYGYTF. CDR3 coding DNA: TGTGCCAGCAGCCAAGATTTTGAGGGGATGGCCTATGGCTACACCTTC.

The genes are TRBV29-1 and TRBJ1-1; 8 positions match TRBD1. The V segment lost 7 bases and the J segment 1 base; nucleotides outside the gene matches: 5. CDR1 and CDR2 (germline): SQVTM, ANQGSEA. CDR3 length: 13 residues. The CDR3 loop is CSDDRGPNTEAFF. Written as DNA, the CDR3 is TGCAGCGACGACAGGGGCCCGAACACTGAAGCTTTCTTT.

This clonotype has a handful of counts. V gene TRBV20-1 combines with J gene TRBJ2-1, with 8 bases fitting TRBD2. The junction had 11 bases not matched to a gene; V was cut back by 1 base and J by 6 bases. Germline CDR1 is DFQATT and CDR2 is SNEGSKA (reference sequence). The CDR3 is 16 amino acids. This chain's CDR3 is CSARGGSGTQRNEQFF. For the CDR3, the DNA is TGCAGTGCTAGAGGGGGTAGCGGGACCCAGCGCAATGAGCAGTTCTTC.

The chain uses TRBV12-3 or TRBV12-4 and TRBJ1-1, with TRBD1 identical over 8 bases. The CDR3 loop spans 15 amino acids. V trimming: 2 bases; J trimming: 4 bases; junction bases outside the gene matches: 6. CDR3: CASSLHTTGGTEAFF. CDR3 in DNA: TGTGCCAGCAGTTTACATACTACAGGGGGCACTGAAGCTTTCTTT.

V gene TRBV9 combines with J gene TRBJ2-3; 10 nucleotides agree with TRBD2. The germline gives CDR1 SGDLS, CDR2 YYNGEE. The CDR3 extends over 15 amino acids. The ends lost 5 bases at V and 2 bases at J; junction bases unmatched: 5. The DNA of the CDR3 is TGTGCCAGCAGTCCTGGACTAGCGGACACAGATACGCAGTATTTT. Amino acids: CASSPGLADTDTQYF.

The sample holds a few counts of this clonotype. The gene calls are TRBV6-5 and TRBJ2-3; 8 bases are a match to TRBD1. The germline V gene has CDR1 MNHEY and CDR2 SVGAGI. This CDR3 region has 15 residues. The V segment lost 5 bases and the J segment 3 bases; nucleotides outside the gene matches: 7. CDR3 amino acids: CASSGRQGRTDTQYF. DNA of the CDR3: TGTGCCAGCAGTGGTCGACAGGGGAGGACAGATACGCAGTATTTT.

The genes are TRBV20-1 and TRBJ1-6; D remains ambiguous. The germline V and J ends were trimmed by 3 bases and 6 bases, with 15 bases remaining between them. The V gene's germline CDR1 is DFQATT and CDR2 SNEGSKA (reference sequence). The CDR3 runs to 15 residues. CDR3 DNA: TGCAGTGCTAGCCCAGATCTGGCATTTAATTCACCCCTCCACTTT. Translated, it gives CSASPDLAFNSPLHF.

This clonotype appeared a few times. The chain joins TRBV7-8 to TRBJ1-4; no clear D gene. The CDR3 runs 15 residues. Germline V gene lookup returns CDR1 SGHVS and CDR2 FQNEAQ. The V and J ends lost 2 bases and 3 bases respectively, with 10 bases between them. The DNA of the CDR3 is TGTGCCAGCAGCTTATCGAACGGAGCTAATGAAAAACTGTTTTTT. It specifies CASSLSNGANEKLFF.

This clonotype was recorded at least ten times. V usage is TRBV6-2 or TRBV6-3 and J usage is TRBJ1-5; 9 bases are a match to TRBD1. CDR3 length: 16 residues. CDR1 and CDR2 (germline): MNHEY, SVGEGT. V dropped 6 bases and J dropped 3; count of bases not matched to a gene: 9. DNA for the CDR3: TGTGCCAGCAGGAAGGACAGGGGAGGTGACAATCAGCCCCAGCATTTT. This translates into CASRKDRGGDNQPQHF.

J is TRBJ1-2 and V is TRBV12-3 or TRBV12-4, with D possibly TRBD1 on 5 matching bases. V was pared by 4 bases and J by 4 bases, with 10 bases between. The CDR3 is made up of 13 amino acids. This CDR3 is CASSSREGYGYTF. As DNA, the CDR3 is TGTGCCAGCAGTTCCAGGGAAGGCTATGGCTACACCTTC.

This clonotype was detected many times. This chain uses TRBV28 with TRBJ2-1, with TRBD1 matching 7 bases. The CDR3 totals 16 residues. Germline lookup yields CDR1 MDHEN and CDR2 SYDVKM. Trimming removed 6 bases from V and 0 bases from J; junction bases left unmatched: 8. The CDR3 DNA sequence: TGTGCCAGCAGAGAGTGGGACAGTTCCTCCTACAATGAGCAGTTCTTC. Protein product: CASREWDSSSYNEQFF.

The sample holds a few counts of this clonotype. The chain joins TRBV20-1 to TRBJ1-2; 12 positions agree with TRBD1. Germline values: CDR1 DFQATT, CDR2 SNEGSKA (reference sequence). The CDR3 is 17 residues long. V lost 2 bases and J lost 5; bases outside the gene matches: 12. Here the CDR3 DNA reads TGCAGTGCTAGACGACCGGGACAGGGGGCGCAAGGGTATGGCTACACCTTC. It codes for CSARRPGQGAQGYGYTF.

The J gene is TRBJ1-2, the V gene TRBV7-2, with D possibly matching TRBD1 (5 bases). Germline-derived CDR1 and CDR2 are SGHTA and FQGNSA. Trimming shortened V by 5 bases and J by 8 bases, and 21 bases separated the two germline ends. This CDR3 region has 15 residues. CDR3 bases: TGTGCCAGCAGCGGAGGACAACGGGGACGTGAAGGCTACACCTTC. Its protein is CASSGGQRGREGYTF.

The rearrangement uses TRBV7-9 and TRBJ1-5; 10 bases agree with TRBD1. CDR1 and CDR2 from the germline V gene are SEHNR and FQNEAQ (reference sequence). Trimming at V came to 4 bases and at J to 7 bases, leaving 7 bases not matched to a gene. The CDR3 covers 15 residues. CDR3 coding DNA: TGTGCCAGCAGCTGGACAGGGGGGCCGGGGCAGCCCCAGCATTTT. This encodes CASSWTGGPGQPQHF.